Shown below are 22 T cell receptor beta chains from a single sample sequenced in a study of T cell responses to AZD1222 COVID-19 vaccine (dated by TCRdb to about 2021). The protocol used for the library was the immunoSEQ multiplex PCR assay. In its TCRdb copy, this immuneACCESS table keeps in-frame sequences only and misses some clones. Where compared with another copy, unresolved V genes explain less than half of these, and the others have no known cause. The sample yields fewer than 100,000 clones; under 90% were counted once. The top ten constitute under 1.5% of the sample. The time point label, read with the paper, signifies: about 28 days (+/-7) after the second vaccine dose. This sample comprised peripheral blood, obtained 28 days after the second AZD1222 dose. The receptors were sampled from an adult who received the AZD1222 COVID-19 vaccine.

The V and J genes are TRBV24-1 and TRBJ2-7, with D perhaps TRBD1 (5 bases). Trimming left V 9 bases short and J 4 bases short, with 12 bases between. CDR3 length: 12 residues. The V gene's germline CDR1 is KGHDR and CDR2 SFDVKD. The chain's CDR3 is CATSSQGYEQYF. In DNA, the CDR3 is TGTGCCACCTCTTCTCAGGGTTACGAGCAGTACTTC.

The V gene is TRBV5-1, the J gene TRBJ1-1; possible D gene TRBD1, 5 bases. CDR3 length: 13 residues. Germline assignment: CDR1 SGHRS and CDR2 YFSETQ. V was pared by 4 bases and J by 1 base, with 8 bases between. The CDR3 loop is CASSPQENTEAFF. Written as DNA, the CDR3 is TGCGCCAGCAGCCCACAGGAGAACACTGAAGCTTTCTTT.

The J gene is TRBJ1-1, the V gene TRBV28; the match to TRBD1 covers 9 bases. The V and J ends lost 6 bases and 4 bases, in that order; junction bases with no gene match: 3. The CDR3 consists of 13 residues. Looked up from germline, CDR1 is MDHEN and CDR2 is SYDVKM. As DNA, the CDR3 is TGTGCCAGCAGGACAGGGGGGGGCACTGAAGCTTTCTTT. Translation gives CASRTGGGTEAFF. Full variable domain (outside the CDR3, taken from reference TRBV28 and TRBJ1-1): DVKVTQSSRYLVKRTGEKVFLECVQDMDHENMFWYRQDPGLGLRLIYFSYDVKMKEKGDIPEGYSVSREKKERFSLILESASTNQTSMYLCASRTGGGTEAFFGQGTRLTVV.

The chain has TRBV6-5 and TRBJ1-3, with no clear D. V shed 2 bases and J shed 0 bases, with 5 bases lying between them. Germline V gene data show CDR1 as MNHEY and CDR2 as SVGAGI. The CDR3 extends over 14 amino acids. In nucleotides, the CDR3 is TGTGCCAGCAGTTACGGGATCTCTGGAAACACCATATATTTT. It specifies CASSYGISGNTIYF.

V is TRBV5-4 and J is TRBJ1-1, with 8 bases lining up with TRBD1. The V gene end was trimmed by 4 bases and the J gene end by 5 bases; junction bases not matched to a gene: 7. This CDR3 is built from 14 residues. Germline CDR1 reads SGHNT; CDR2 reads YYREEE (reference sequence). The CDR3 loop is CASSAYRGGTEAFF. CDR3 coding DNA: TGTGCCAGCAGCGCCTACAGGGGGGGGACTGAAGCTTTCTTT.

A word on this clone: Other DNA sequences of this sample code for an identical CDR3. The rearrangement uses TRBV30 and TRBJ1-1, with D uncertain. V was shortened by 1 base and J by 0 bases, with 6 bases between the two germline ends. Germline loops: CDR1 GTSNPN, CDR2 SVGIG (reference sequence). The CDR3 runs 13 residues. The CDR3 DNA is TGTGCCTGGAGTGGGCAGCTGAACACTGAAGCTTTCTTT. It codes for CAWSGQLNTEAFF.

Here the CDR3 reads CASSITGQGHSNQPQHF. The CDR3, as DNA: TGTGCCAGTAGTATAACTGGACAGGGCCATAGCAATCAGCCCCAGCATTTT. This sequence joins TRBV19 and TRBJ1-5; 8 bases align to TRBD1. Trimming at V came to 2 bases and at J to 0 bases, leaving 6 bases not matched to a gene. The CDR3 runs to 17 residues. Per germline, CDR1 LNHDA and CDR2 SQIVND (reference sequence).

The chain has TRBV9 and TRBJ1-2; no clear D gene. The CDR3 totals 13 residues. Trimming took 1 base from V and 2 from J, leaving 6 bases between them. In germline, CDR1 is SGDLS, CDR2 YYNGEE. CDR3 protein: CASSVSQNYGYTF. The CDR3 DNA reads TGTGCCAGCAGCGTATCTCAAAACTATGGCTACACCTTC.

The rearrangement joins TRBV19 to TRBJ1-5; D not resolved. The CDR3 is 14 residues long. Germline V gene data show CDR1 as LNHDA and CDR2 as SQIVND (reference sequence). V dropped 7 bases and J dropped 2 bases, with 12 bases sitting between them. The CDR3 DNA sequence: TGTGCCAGTACCCCCGGGATCCGCAATCAGCCCCAGCATTTT. Protein product: CASTPGIRNQPQHF.

V gene TRBV11-2 combines with J gene TRBJ1-6; TRBD1 is a possible D gene (5 bases). The CDR3 runs 15 residues. The V gene lost 7 bases and the J gene lost 1 base, with 11 bases spanning the gap. CDR1 is SGHAT and CDR2 is FQNNGV in the germline V gene. The CDR3 is CASTSGTSYNSPLHF. CDR3 sequence (DNA): TGTGCCAGCACCTCCGGGACGTCCTATAATTCACCCCTCCACTTT.

This chain connects TRBV7-9 to TRBJ1-2; D ambiguous. This CDR3 contains 14 residues. Trimming cost V 1 base and J 3 bases, with 9 bases left between them. Germline V gene lookup returns CDR1 SEHNR and CDR2 FQNEAQ (reference sequence). As DNA, the CDR3 is TGTGCCAGCAGCTTAGAGGTGGGATACTATGGCTACACCTTC. It codes for CASSLEVGYYGYTF.

This chain uses TRBV9 with TRBJ1-4; D is perhaps TRBD1 (6 bases). This CDR3 is 14 amino acids long. V was shortened by 3 bases and J by 4 bases, with 10 bases between the two germline ends. Germline V gene sequence: CDR1 SGDLS, CDR2 YYNGEE. CDR3 sequence reads: CASSAGQLNEKLFF. The CDR3, as DNA: TGTGCCAGCAGCGCGGGACAACTTAATGAAAAACTGTTTTTT.

This clone was counted once. CDR3 loop: CASSDGQGSYEQYF. For the CDR3, the DNA is TGTGCCAGCAGCGATGGACAGGGCAGCTACGAGCAGTACTTC. The chain carries TRBV7-9 and TRBJ2-7, with 8 bases that match TRBD1. Per the germline V gene, CDR1 is SEHNR and CDR2 is FQNEAQ (reference sequence). Trimming at V came to 5 bases and at J to 3 bases, leaving 6 bases not matched to a gene. CDR3 size: 14 residues.

For the CDR3, the DNA is TGTGCCTGGAGTAGGCAGGGGGCATTCTATGGCTACACCTTC. Its protein product is CAWSRQGAFYGYTF. The gene calls are TRBV30 and TRBJ1-2; 8 bases map to TRBD1. The CDR3 loop spans 14 amino acids. Trimming took 2 bases from V and 4 from J; bases not matched to a gene: 6. Germline CDR1 is GTSNPN and CDR2 is SVGIG (reference sequence).

The genes are TRBV3-1 (or the pseudogene TRBV3-2) and TRBJ2-5, with 8 bases lining up with TRBD2. The germline gives CDR1 LGHDT, CDR2 YNNKEL (reference sequence). This CDR3 comprises 15 residues. The junction had 9 bases not matched to a gene; V was cut back by 4 bases and J by 5 bases. Here the CDR3 reads CASSRGGGPGETQYF. The CDR3 DNA reads TGTGCCAGCAGCCGTGGCGGGGGGCCAGGTGAGACCCAGTACTTC.

The chain links TRBV25-1 to TRBJ1-5; tentative D call: TRBD1 (6 bases). The germline V gene has CDR1 MGHDK and CDR2 SYGVNS. V lost 10 bases and J 5 bases, leaving 15 bases between the germline ends. This CDR3 is built from 13 residues. In DNA, the CDR3 is TGTGCCACCTCCGGGGCAGGGGATCAGCCCCAGCATTTT. It specifies CATSGAGDQPQHF. The entire variable domain, with the rest obtained from reference TRBV25-1 and TRBJ1-5, is as follows: EADIYQTPRYLVIGTGKKITLECSQTMGHDKMYWYQQDPGMELHLIHYSYGVNSTEKGDLSSESTVSRIRTEHFPLTLESARPSHTSQYLCATSGAGDQPQHFGDGTRLSIL.

The V gene is TRBV7-8, the J gene TRBJ2-2; no clear D. With 1 base removed from V and 7 bases from J, the gap between germline ends came to 4 bases. Germline CDR1 is SGHVS and CDR2 is FQNEAQ. CDR3 length: 12 amino acids. CDR3 DNA: TGTGCCAGCAGCTTAGTAGGCGGGGAGCTGTTTTTT. Amino acid sequence: CASSLVGGELFF. Variable domain in full (rest from reference TRBV7-8 and TRBJ2-2): GAGVSQSPRYKVAKRGQDVALRCDPISGHVSLFWYQQALGQGPEFLTYFQNEAQLDKSGLPSDRFFAERPEGSVSTLKIQRTQQEDSAVYLCASSLVGGELFFGEGSRLTVL.

The chain couples TRBV5-4 to TRBJ1-2; maybe TRBD1 (6 bases). The CDR3 has 14 amino acids. With 3 bases removed from V and 2 bases from J, the gap between germline ends came to 11 bases. From germline, CDR1 is SGHNT and CDR2 YYREEE (reference sequence). CDR3 nucleotide sequence: TGTGCCAGCAGCTCGATTGGGGGCAACTATGGCTACACCTTC. Translating it yields CASSSIGGNYGYTF.

The gene calls are TRBV28 and TRBJ1-1, with TRBD1 identical over 7 bases. The V and J ends lost 6 bases and 2 bases, in that order; junction bases with no gene match: 9. CDR3 length equals 15 residues. Germline loops: CDR1 MDHEN, CDR2 SYDVKM. The CDR3 protein is CASRWDGTANTEAFF. DNA for the CDR3: TGTGCCAGCAGATGGGACGGGACAGCCAACACTGAAGCTTTCTTT.

V gene TRBV18 combines with J gene TRBJ2-7; D is unresolved. Germline CDR1 and CDR2: KGHSH and LQKENI. The V gene lost 3 bases and the J gene lost 0 bases, with 21 bases spanning the gap. This CDR3 comprises 18 residues. As DNA, the CDR3 is TGTGCCAGCTCACCTAATGAGGTCCAAGAAGGTGGCTCCTACGAGCAGTACTTC. This codes for CASSPNEVQEGGSYEQYF. Drawing the rest from reference TRBV18 and TRBJ2-7, the complete variable domain is NAGVMQNPRHLVRRRGQEARLRCSPMKGHSHVYWYRQLPEEGLKFMVYLQKENIIDESGMPKERFSAEFPKEGPSILRIQQVVRGDSAAYFCASSPNEVQEGGSYEQYFGPGTRLTVT.

The gene calls are TRBV9 and TRBJ2-1, with 11 bases aligning to TRBD1. V shed 0 bases and J 6 bases; nucleotides not matched to a gene: 2. CDR3 length equals 15 residues. The germline V gene encodes CDR1 SGDLS and CDR2 YYNGEE. The CDR3 DNA is TGTGCCAGCAGCGTAGGGGGGACAGGGGGCAATGAGCAGTTCTTC. As protein: CASSVGGTGGNEQFF.

This clone appeared once. The rearrangement links TRBV5-1 to TRBJ1-2; TRBD1 aligns across 9 bases. The CDR3 loop spans 14 amino acids. Trimming cost V 1 base and J 5 bases; bases outside gene matches: 3. Germline CDR1 reads SGHRS; CDR2 reads YFSETQ. The CDR3 here is CASSLPGQGYGYTF. CDR3 nucleotide sequence: TGCGCCAGCAGCTTGCCGGGACAGGGATATGGCTACACCTTC.